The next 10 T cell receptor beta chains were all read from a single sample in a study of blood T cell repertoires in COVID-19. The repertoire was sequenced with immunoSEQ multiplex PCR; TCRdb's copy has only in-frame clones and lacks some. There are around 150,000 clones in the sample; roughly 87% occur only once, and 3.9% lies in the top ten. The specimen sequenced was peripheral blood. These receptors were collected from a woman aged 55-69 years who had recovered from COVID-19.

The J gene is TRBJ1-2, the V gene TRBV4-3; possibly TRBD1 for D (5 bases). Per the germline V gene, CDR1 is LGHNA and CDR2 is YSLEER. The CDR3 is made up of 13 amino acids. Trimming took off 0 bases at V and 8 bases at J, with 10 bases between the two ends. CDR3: CASSQDGAAGYTF. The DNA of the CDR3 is TGCGCCAGCAGCCAAGATGGGGCCGCGGGCTACACCTTC.

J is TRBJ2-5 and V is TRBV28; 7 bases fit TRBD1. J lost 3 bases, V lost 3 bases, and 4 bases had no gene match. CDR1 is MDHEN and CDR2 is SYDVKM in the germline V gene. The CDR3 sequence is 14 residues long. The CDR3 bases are TGTGCCAGCAGTTTTTCGGACAGGAAAGAGACCCAGTACTTC. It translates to CASSFSDRKETQYF.

The CDR3 loop reads CATRGHCYGYTF. In DNA form, the CDR3 reads TGTGCCACCAGAGGACACTGCTATGGCTACACCTTC. This chain connects TRBV24-1 to TRBJ1-2, with D possibly matching TRBD1 (5 bases). With 7 bases removed from V and 4 bases from J, the gap between germline ends came to 9 bases. This CDR3 is 12 amino acids long. Germline V gene lookup returns CDR1 KGHDR and CDR2 SFDVKD.

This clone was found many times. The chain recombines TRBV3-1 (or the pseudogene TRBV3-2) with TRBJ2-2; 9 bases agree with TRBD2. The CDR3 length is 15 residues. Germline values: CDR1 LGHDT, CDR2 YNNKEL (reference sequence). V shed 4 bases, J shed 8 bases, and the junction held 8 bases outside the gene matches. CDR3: CASSLRASGAGELFF. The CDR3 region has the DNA TGTGCCAGCAGCCTTAGGGCTAGCGGGGCTGGGGAGCTGTTTTTT.

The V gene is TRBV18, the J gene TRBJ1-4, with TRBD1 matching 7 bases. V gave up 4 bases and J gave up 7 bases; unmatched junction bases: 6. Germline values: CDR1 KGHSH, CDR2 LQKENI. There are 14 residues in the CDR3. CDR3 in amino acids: CASSLRQGVEKLFF. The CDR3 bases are TGTGCCAGCTCACTCCGACAGGGTGTTGAAAAACTGTTTTTT.

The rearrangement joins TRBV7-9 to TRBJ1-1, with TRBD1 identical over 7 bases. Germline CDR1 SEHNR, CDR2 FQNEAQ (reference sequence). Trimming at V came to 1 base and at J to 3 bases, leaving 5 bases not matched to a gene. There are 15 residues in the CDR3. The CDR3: CASSLEGASDTEAFF. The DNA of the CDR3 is TGTGCCAGCAGCTTAGAGGGGGCATCGGACACTGAAGCTTTCTTT.

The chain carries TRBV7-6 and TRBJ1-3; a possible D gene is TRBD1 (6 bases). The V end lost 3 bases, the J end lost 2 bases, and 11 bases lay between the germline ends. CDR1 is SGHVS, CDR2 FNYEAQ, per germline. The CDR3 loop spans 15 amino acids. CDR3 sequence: CASSFAGVAGNTIYF. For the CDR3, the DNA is TGTGCCAGCAGCTTTGCAGGGGTGGCTGGAAACACCATATATTTT.

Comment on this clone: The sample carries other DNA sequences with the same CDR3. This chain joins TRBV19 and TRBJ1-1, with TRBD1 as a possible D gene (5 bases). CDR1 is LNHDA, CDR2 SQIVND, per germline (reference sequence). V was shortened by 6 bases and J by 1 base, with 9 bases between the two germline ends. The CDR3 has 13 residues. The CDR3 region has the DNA TGTGCCAGTAGCATCAGGGCGAACACTGAAGCTTTCTTT. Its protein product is CASSIRANTEAFF.

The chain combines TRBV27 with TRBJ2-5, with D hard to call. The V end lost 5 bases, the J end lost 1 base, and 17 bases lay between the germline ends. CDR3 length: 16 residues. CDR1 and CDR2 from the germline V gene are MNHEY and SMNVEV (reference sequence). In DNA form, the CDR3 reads TGTGCCAGCAGTCCAGCCTTCCTAGAGATCCAAGAGACCCAGTACTTC. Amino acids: CASSPAFLEIQETQYF.

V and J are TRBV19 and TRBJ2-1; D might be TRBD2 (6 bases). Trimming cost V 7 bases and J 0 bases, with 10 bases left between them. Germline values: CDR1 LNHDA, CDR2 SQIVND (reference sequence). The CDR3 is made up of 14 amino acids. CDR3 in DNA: TGTGCCAGTAATTCGGGGGTCTCCTACAATGAGCAGTTCTTC. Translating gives CASNSGVSYNEQFF.